This entry lists 17 T cell receptor beta chains sequenced from one sample in a study of T cells expressing NK-cell markers. TCRdb reanalyzed the 5' RACE reads and collapses them to one entry per CDR3 protein, without DNA. This table lists 350,000 to 400,000 distinct CDR3 sequences. The sample taken for sequencing was blood T cells: a sorted CD56 or NKG2C T cell subset, CD4+ or CD8+ T cells, or bulk PBMC T cells (not recorded which). The receptors here all came from a woman aged 45 to 65 in good health.

The V call is TRBV7-9, the J call TRBJ2-3; TCRdb returns TRBD2, unconfirmable since there is no DNA. Germline V gives CDR1 SEHNR, CDR2 FQNEAQ (reference sequence). This CDR3 comprises 18 residues. CDR3 amino acids: CASRAPPPLAGGTDTQYF.

The chain recombines TRBV7-9 with TRBJ2-1; TCRdb's D call, TRBD1, is unchecked because there is no DNA. The length of the CDR3 is 16 residues. The germline V gene encodes CDR1 SEHNR and CDR2 FQNEAQ (reference sequence). The CDR3 is CASSLARQGQGIQQFF.

This rearrangement joins TRBV4-1 to TRBJ2-5; TCRdb's D call of TRBD2 is untestable without DNA. Germline V gives CDR1 MGHRA, CDR2 YSYEKL. The CDR3 loop spans 15 amino acids. The CDR3 sequence: CASSQETREAETQYF.

V is TRBV20-1 and J is TRBJ1-3. This CDR3 is 14 amino acids long. CDR1 and CDR2 from the germline V gene are DFQATT and SNEGSKA (reference sequence). CDR3 residues: CSASESRVLNTIYF.

J is TRBJ1-1 and V is TRBV9; as DNA is missing, the TRBD1 call by TCRdb cannot be tested. CDR1 SGDLS and CDR2 YYNGEE come from the germline V gene. This CDR3 spans 14 amino acids. CDR3: CASSGGSGDTEAFF.

The chain recombines TRBV9 with TRBJ1-1; TCRdb gives TRBD1 as the D gene, but with no DNA this cannot be confirmed. The CDR3 is made up of 14 amino acids. CDR1 is SGDLS, CDR2 YYNGEE, per germline. CDR3 protein: CASSTGSLGTEAFF.

The chain joins TRBV19 to TRBJ2-3; TCRdb outputs TRBD1, but without DNA this stays unchecked. CDR1 LNHDA and CDR2 SQIVND come from the germline V gene (reference sequence). This CDR3 region has 15 residues. The CDR3: CASSPGTSRTDTQYF.

The chain joins TRBV19 to TRBJ1-1. The CDR3 is 12 amino acids. Germline V gene lookup returns CDR1 LNHDA and CDR2 SQIVND (reference sequence). CDR3 in amino acids: CASSIGVGEAFF.

V and J are TRBV20-1 and TRBJ1-1; TCRdb returns TRBD1, unconfirmable since there is no DNA. From germline, CDR1 is DFQATT and CDR2 SNEGSKA (reference sequence). The CDR3 sequence is 13 residues long. The CDR3 is CSARVAGGTEAFF.

The rearrangement links TRBV20-1 to TRBJ2-4; as DNA is missing, the TRBD1 call by TCRdb cannot be tested. Germline assignment: CDR1 DFQATT and CDR2 SNEGSKA (reference sequence). The CDR3 covers 15 residues. The CDR3 region is CSAGGQFLAKNIQYF.

The rearrangement uses TRBV7-8 and TRBJ2-4. Germline V gene data show CDR1 as SGHVS and CDR2 as FQNEAQ. This CDR3 is 18 amino acids long. The CDR3 reads CASSLPGSATLAKNIQYF.

The chain has TRBV3-1 and TRBJ2-1; TCRdb indicates TRBD1, and absent DNA this call remains unverified. The germline V gene has CDR1 LGHDT and CDR2 YNNKEL (reference sequence). This CDR3 comprises 15 residues. The CDR3 loop reads CASSQDSGSGEEQFF.

V gene TRBV9 combines with J gene TRBJ2-3. Germline loops: CDR1 SGDLS, CDR2 YYNGEE. CDR3 length: 15 residues. This chain's CDR3 is CASSVLSGSTDTQYF.

The chain carries TRBV5-1 and TRBJ2-5; TCRdb outputs TRBD1, but without DNA this stays unchecked. This CDR3 contains 19 residues. Germline V gives CDR1 SGHRS, CDR2 YFSETQ. The CDR3 sequence is CASSLQPTGDNMWEETQYF.

The chain is built from TRBV12-3 or TRBV12-4 and TRBJ2-3; TCRdb picks TRBD1, but there is no DNA to check that call. This CDR3 is built from 13 residues. The CDR3 protein is CASSDAGGDTQYF.

V is TRBV5-1 and J is TRBJ2-6; TCRdb picks TRBD1, but there is no DNA to check that call. The germline gives CDR1 SGHRS, CDR2 YFSETQ. The CDR3 has 15 residues. CDR3 sequence: CASQPGGFGANVLTF.

This sequence joins TRBV11-2 and TRBJ2-6; no DNA is available, so the TRBD2 call from TCRdb remains unchecked. The germline V gene has CDR1 SGHAT and CDR2 FQNNGV. The CDR3 is 15 amino acids. CDR3 residues: CASSYSSTGANVLTF.